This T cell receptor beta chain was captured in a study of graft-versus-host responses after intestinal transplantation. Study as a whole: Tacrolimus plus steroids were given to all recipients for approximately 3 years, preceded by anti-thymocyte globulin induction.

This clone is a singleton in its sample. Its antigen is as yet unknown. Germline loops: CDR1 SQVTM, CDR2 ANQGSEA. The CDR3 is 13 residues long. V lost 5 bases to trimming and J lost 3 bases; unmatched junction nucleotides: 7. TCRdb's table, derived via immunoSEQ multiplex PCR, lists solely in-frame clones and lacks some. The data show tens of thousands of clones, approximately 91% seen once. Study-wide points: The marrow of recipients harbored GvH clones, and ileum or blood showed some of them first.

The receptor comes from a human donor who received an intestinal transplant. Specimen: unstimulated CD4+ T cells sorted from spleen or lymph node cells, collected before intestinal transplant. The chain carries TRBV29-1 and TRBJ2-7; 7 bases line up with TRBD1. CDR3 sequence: CSVPAPGGYEQYF. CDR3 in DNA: TGCAGCGTTCCTGCTCCAGGGGGCTACGAGCAGTACTTC.